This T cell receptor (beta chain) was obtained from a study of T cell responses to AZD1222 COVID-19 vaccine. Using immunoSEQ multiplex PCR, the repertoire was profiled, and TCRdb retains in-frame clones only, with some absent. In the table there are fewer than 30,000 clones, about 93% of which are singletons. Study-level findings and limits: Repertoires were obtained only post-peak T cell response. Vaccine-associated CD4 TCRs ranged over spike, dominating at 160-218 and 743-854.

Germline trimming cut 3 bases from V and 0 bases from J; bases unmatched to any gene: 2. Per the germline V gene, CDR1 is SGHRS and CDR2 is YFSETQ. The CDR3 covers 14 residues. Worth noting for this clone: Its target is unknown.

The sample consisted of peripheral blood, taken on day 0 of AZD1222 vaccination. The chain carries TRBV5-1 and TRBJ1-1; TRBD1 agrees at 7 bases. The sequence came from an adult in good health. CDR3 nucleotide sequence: TGCGCCAGCAGCTCGGGACAGATGAACACTGAAGCTTTCTTT. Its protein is CASSSGQMNTEAFF.